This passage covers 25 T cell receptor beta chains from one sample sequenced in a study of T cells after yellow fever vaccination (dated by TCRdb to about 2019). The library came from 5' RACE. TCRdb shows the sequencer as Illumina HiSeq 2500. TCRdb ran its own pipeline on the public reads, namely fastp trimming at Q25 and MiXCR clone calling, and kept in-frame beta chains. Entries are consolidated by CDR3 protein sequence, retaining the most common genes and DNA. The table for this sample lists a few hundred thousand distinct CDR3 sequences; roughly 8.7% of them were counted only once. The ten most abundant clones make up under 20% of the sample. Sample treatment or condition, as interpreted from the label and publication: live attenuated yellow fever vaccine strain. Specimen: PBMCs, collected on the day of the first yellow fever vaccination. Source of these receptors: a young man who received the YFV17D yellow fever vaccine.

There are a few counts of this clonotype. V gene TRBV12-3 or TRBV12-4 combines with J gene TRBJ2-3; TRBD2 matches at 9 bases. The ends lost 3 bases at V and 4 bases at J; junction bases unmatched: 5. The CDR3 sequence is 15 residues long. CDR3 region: CASSFGGGGADTQYF. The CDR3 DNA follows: TGTGCCAGCAGTTTCGGCGGGGGGGGAGCAGATACGCAGTATTTT.

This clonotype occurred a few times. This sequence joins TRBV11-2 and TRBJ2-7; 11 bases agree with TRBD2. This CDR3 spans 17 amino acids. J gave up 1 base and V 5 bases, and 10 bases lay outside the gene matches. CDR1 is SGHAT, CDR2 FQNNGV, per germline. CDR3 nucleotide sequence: TGTGCCAGCAGCCCCGGACTAGCGGGCCCCTATTCCTACGAGCAGTACTTC. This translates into CASSPGLAGPYSYEQYF.

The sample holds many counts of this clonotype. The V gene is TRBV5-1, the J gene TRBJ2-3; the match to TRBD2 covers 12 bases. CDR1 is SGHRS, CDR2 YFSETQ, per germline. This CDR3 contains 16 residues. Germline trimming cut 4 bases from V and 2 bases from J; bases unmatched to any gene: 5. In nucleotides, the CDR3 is TGCGCCAGCAGCGGAACTAGCGGGGGGAACACAGATACGCAGTATTTT. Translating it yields CASSGTSGGNTDTQYF.

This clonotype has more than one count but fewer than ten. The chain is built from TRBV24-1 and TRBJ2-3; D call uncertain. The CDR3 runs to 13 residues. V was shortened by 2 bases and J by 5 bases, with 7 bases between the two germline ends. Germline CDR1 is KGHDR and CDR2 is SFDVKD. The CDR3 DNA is TGTGCCACCAGTGATTCGGAAGTAGATACGCAGTATTTT. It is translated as CATSDSEVDTQYF.

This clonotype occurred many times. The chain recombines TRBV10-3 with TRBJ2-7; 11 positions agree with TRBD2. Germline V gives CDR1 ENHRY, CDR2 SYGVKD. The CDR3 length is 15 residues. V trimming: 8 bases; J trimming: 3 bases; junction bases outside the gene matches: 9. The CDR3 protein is CAIRASGGQGYEQYF. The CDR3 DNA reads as TGTGCCATCCGGGCTAGCGGGGGGCAAGGCTACGAGCAGTACTTC.

The chain's CDR3 is CASRAGSGELFF. CDR3 nucleotide sequence: TGTGCCAGCAGGGCAGGGTCCGGGGAGCTGTTTTTT. The V gene is TRBV6-5, the J gene TRBJ2-2; a possible D gene is TRBD1 (5 bases). CDR3 size: 12 residues. Germline CDR1 is MNHEY and CDR2 is SVGAGI. Trimming removed 6 bases from V and 6 bases from J, with 8 bases in between.

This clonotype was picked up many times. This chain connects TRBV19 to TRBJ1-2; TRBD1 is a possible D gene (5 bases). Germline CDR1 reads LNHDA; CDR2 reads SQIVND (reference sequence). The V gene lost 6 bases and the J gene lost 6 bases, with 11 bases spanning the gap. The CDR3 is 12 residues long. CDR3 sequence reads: CASREGLDGYTF. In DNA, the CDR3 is TGTGCCAGTAGAGAGGGGTTGGATGGCTACACCTTC.

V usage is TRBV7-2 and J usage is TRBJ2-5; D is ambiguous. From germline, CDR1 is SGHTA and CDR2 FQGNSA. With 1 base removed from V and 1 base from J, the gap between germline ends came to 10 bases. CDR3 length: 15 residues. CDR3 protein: CASSLEYYLQETQYF. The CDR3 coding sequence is TGTGCCAGCAGCTTAGAATACTATCTCCAAGAGACCCAGTACTTC.

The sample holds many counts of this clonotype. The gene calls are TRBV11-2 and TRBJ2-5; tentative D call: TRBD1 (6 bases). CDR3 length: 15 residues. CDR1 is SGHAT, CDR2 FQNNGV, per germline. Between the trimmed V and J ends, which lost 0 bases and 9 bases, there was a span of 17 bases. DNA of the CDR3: TGTGCCAGCAGCTTAGACCGGGACACCCCCCGGGCCCAGTACTTC. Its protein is CASSLDRDTPRAQYF.

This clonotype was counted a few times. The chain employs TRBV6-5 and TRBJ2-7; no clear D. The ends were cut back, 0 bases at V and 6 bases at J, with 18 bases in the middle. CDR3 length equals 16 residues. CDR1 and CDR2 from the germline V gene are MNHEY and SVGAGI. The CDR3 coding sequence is TGTGCCAGCAGTTACTCCACCCGACGGAGCACCTCCGAGCAGTACGTC. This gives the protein CASSYSTRRSTSEQYV.

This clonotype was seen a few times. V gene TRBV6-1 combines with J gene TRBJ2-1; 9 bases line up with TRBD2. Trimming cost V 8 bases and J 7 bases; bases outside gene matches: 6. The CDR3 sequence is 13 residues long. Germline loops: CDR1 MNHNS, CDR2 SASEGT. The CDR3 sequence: CASHRRGGNEQFF. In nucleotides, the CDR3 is TGTGCCAGCCACCGGCGGGGGGGGAATGAGCAGTTCTTC.

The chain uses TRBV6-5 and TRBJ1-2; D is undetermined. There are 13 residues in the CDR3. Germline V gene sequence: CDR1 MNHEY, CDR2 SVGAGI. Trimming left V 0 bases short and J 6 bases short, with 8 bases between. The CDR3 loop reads CASSYSNNNGYTF. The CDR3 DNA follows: TGTGCCAGCAGTTACTCGAACAACAATGGCTACACCTTC.

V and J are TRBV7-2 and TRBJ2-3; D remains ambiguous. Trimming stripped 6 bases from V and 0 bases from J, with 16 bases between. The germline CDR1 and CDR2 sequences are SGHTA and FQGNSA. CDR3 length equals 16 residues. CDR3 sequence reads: CASRQPPQTSTDTQYF. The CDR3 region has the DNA TGTGCCAGCAGACAACCCCCCCAGACGAGCACAGATACGCAGTATTTT.

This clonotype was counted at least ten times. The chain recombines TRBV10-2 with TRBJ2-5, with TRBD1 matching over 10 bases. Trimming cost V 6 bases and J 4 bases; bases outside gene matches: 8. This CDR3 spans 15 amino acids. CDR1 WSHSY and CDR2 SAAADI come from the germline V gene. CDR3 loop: CASSDRDRGGETQYF. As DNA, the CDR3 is TGCGCCAGCAGCGACAGGGACAGGGGAGGAGAGACCCAGTACTTC.

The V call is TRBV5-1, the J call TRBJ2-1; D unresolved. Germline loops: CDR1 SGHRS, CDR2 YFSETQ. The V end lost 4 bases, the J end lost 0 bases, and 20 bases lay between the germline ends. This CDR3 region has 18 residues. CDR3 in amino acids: CASSQNSPATPSYNEQFF. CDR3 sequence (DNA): TGCGCCAGCAGCCAGAATAGCCCTGCTACTCCCTCCTACAATGAGCAGTTCTTC. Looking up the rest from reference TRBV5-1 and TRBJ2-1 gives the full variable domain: KAGVTQTPRYLIKTRGQQVTLSCSPISGHRSVSWYQQTPGQGLQFLFEYFSETQRNKGNFPGRFSGRQFSNSRSEMNVSTLELGDSALYLCASSQNSPATPSYNEQFFGPGTRLTVL.

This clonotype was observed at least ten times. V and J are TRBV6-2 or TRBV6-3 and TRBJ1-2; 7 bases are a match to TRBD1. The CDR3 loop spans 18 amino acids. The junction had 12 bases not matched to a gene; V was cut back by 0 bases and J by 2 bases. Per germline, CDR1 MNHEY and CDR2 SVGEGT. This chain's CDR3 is CASSYSAGDSTPNYGYTF. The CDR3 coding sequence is TGTGCCAGCAGTTACTCCGCAGGGGACAGTACACCGAACTATGGCTACACCTTC.

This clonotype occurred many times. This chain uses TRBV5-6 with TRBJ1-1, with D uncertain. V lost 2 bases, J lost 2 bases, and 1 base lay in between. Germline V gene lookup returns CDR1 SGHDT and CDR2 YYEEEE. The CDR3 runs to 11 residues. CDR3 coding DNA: TGTGCCAGCAGCTTAAACACTGAAGCTTTCTTT. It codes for CASSLNTEAFF.

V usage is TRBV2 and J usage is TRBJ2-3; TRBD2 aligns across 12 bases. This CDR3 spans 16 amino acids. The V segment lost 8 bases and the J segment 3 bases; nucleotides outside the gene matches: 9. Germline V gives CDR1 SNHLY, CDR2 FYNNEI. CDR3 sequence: CASASGLAGDTDTQYF. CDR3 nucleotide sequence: TGTGCCAGCGCCTCGGGACTAGCGGGTGATACAGATACGCAGTATTTT. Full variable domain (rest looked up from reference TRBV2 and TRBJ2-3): EPEVTQTPSHQVTQMGQEVILRCVPISNHLYFYWYRQILGQKVEFLVSFYNNEISEKSEIFDDQFSVERPDGSNFTLKIRSTKLEDSAMYFCASASGLAGDTDTQYFGPGTRLTVL.

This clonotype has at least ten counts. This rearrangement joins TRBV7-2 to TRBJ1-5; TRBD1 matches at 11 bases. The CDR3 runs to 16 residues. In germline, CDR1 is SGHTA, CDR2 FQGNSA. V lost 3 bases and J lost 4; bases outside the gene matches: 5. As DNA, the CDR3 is TGTGCCAGCAGCTTTACGGGACAGGGGGAAAATCAGCCCCAGCATTTT. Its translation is CASSFTGQGENQPQHF.

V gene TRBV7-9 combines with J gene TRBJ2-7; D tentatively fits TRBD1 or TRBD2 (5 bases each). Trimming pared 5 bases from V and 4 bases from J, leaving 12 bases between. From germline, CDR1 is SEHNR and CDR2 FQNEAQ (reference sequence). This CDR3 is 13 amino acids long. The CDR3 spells CASSRDAGYEQYV. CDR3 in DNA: TGTGCCAGCAGCCGGGACGCAGGGTACGAGCAGTACGTC.

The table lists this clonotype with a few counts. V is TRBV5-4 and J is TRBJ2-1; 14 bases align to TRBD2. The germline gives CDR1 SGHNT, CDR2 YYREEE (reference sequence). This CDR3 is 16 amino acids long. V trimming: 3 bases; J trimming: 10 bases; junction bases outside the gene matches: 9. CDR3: CASSWRLAGGQWEQFF. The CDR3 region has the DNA TGTGCCAGCAGCTGGAGACTAGCGGGGGGGCAATGGGAGCAGTTCTTC.

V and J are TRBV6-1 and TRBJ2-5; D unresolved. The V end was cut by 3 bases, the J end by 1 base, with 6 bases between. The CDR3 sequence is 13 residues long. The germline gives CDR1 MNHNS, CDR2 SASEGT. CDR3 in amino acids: CASSEIPQETQYF. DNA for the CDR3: TGTGCCAGCAGTGAGATTCCCCAAGAGACCCAGTACTTC.

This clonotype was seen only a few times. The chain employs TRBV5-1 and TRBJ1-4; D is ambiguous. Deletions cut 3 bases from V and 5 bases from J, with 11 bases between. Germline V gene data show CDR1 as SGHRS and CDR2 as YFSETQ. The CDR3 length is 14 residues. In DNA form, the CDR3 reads TGCGCCAGCAGCTCGGGCAGGTCAAATGAAAAACTGTTTTTT. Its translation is CASSSGRSNEKLFF. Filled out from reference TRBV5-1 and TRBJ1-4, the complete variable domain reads KAGVTQTPRYLIKTRGQQVTLSCSPISGHRSVSWYQQTPGQGLQFLFEYFSETQRNKGNFPGRFSGRQFSNSRSEMNVSTLELGDSALYLCASSSGRSNEKLFFGSGTQLSVL.

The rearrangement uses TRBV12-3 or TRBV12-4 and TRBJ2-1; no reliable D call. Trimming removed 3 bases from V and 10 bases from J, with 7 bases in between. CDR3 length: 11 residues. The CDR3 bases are TGTGCCAGCAGTTTGGGAATAGAGCAGTTCTTC. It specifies CASSLGIEQFF.

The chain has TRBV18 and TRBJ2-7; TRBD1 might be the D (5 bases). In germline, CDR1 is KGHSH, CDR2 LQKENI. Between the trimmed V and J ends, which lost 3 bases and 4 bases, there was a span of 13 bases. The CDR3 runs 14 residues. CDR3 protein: CASSPPTDRYEQYF. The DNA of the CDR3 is TGTGCCAGCTCACCCCCGACAGATAGGTACGAGCAGTACTTC.